This entry lists 6 T cell receptor beta chains sequenced from one sample in a study of blood T cell repertoires in COVID-19. Profiled with immunoSEQ multiplex PCR; TCRdb holds only in-frame clones, not every one. The table includes 150,000 to 200,000 clones, roughly 82% detected once. The specimen sequenced was PBMCs or T cells enriched from blood (not recorded which). The receptors were sampled from a man between 40 and 49 years old who had recovered from COVID-19.

The chain has TRBV28 and TRBJ1-1; D call uncertain. The germline V and J ends were trimmed by 8 bases and 1 base, with 11 bases remaining between them. Germline CDR1 is MDHEN and CDR2 is SYDVKM. The CDR3 has 13 residues. CDR3 nucleotides: TGTGCCAGCGGAATTGGAGAGAACACTGAAGCTTTCTTT. It specifies CASGIGENTEAFF.

The chain is built from TRBV6-5 and TRBJ1-3; 10 positions match TRBD1. The CDR3 extends over 15 amino acids. Germline lookup yields CDR1 MNHEY and CDR2 SVGAGI. J lost 3 bases, V lost 5 bases, and 4 bases had no gene match. This CDR3 is CASSRQGAGGNTIYF. Here the CDR3 DNA reads TGTGCCAGCAGTCGACAGGGGGCGGGTGGAAACACCATATATTTT.

The CDR3 DNA reads TGTGCCAGCAGCTTGGGATTACTAGCGGGGCCCTACGAGCAGTACTTC. It codes for CASSLGLLAGPYEQYF. The genes are TRBV5-5 and TRBJ2-7; TRBD2 matches 10 bases. With V trimmed by 0 bases and J by 2 bases, 5 bases remained unmatched. CDR1 is SGHKS and CDR2 is YYEKEE in the germline V gene (reference sequence). This CDR3 is 16 amino acids long. The full variable domain, its missing parts supplied by reference TRBV5-5 and TRBJ2-7, is DAGVTQSPTHLIKTRGQQVTLRCSPISGHKSVSWYQQVLGQGPQFIFQYYEKEERGRGNFPDRFSARQFPNYSSELNVNALLLGDSALYLCASSLGLLAGPYEQYFGPGTRLTVT.

The chain joins TRBV29-1 to TRBJ2-1, with 10 bases aligning to TRBD2. This CDR3 is built from 14 residues. With V trimmed by 8 bases and J by 3 bases, 7 bases remained unmatched. CDR1 is SQVTM and CDR2 is ANQGSEA in the germline V gene. The CDR3 sequence: CSQRLAGNYNEQFF. CDR3 DNA sequence: TGCAGCCAAAGACTAGCGGGTAACTACAATGAGCAGTTCTTC.

Remarks on this clone: Within the sample, other DNA sequences also encode this same CDR3. The chain recombines TRBV7-9 with TRBJ1-5; 8 bases match TRBD1. The V gene end was trimmed by 5 bases and the J gene end by 4 bases; junction bases not matched to a gene: 4. CDR3 length: 14 amino acids. CDR1 and CDR2 (germline): SEHNR, FQNEAQ (reference sequence). The CDR3 loop reads CASSPTGGNQPQHF. The CDR3 DNA sequence: TGTGCCAGCAGCCCAACAGGGGGTAATCAGCCCCAGCATTTT. Combining the CDR3 with reference TRBV7-9 and TRBJ1-5 gives the whole variable domain DTGVSQNPRHKITKRGQNVTFRCDPISEHNRLYWYRQTLGQGPEFLTYFQNEAQLEKSRLLSDRFSAERPKGSFSTLEIQRTEQGDSAMYLCASSPTGGNQPQHFGDGTRLSIL.

The chain carries TRBV9 and TRBJ2-7, with D perhaps TRBD2 (6 bases). This CDR3 region has 15 residues. Germline V gene data show CDR1 as SGDLS and CDR2 as YYNGEE. Between the trimmed V and J ends, which lost 1 base and 0 bases, there was a span of 11 bases. CDR3 sequence: CASSVIADSSYEQYF. DNA of the CDR3: TGTGCCAGCAGCGTAATAGCGGATTCCTCCTACGAGCAGTACTTC.